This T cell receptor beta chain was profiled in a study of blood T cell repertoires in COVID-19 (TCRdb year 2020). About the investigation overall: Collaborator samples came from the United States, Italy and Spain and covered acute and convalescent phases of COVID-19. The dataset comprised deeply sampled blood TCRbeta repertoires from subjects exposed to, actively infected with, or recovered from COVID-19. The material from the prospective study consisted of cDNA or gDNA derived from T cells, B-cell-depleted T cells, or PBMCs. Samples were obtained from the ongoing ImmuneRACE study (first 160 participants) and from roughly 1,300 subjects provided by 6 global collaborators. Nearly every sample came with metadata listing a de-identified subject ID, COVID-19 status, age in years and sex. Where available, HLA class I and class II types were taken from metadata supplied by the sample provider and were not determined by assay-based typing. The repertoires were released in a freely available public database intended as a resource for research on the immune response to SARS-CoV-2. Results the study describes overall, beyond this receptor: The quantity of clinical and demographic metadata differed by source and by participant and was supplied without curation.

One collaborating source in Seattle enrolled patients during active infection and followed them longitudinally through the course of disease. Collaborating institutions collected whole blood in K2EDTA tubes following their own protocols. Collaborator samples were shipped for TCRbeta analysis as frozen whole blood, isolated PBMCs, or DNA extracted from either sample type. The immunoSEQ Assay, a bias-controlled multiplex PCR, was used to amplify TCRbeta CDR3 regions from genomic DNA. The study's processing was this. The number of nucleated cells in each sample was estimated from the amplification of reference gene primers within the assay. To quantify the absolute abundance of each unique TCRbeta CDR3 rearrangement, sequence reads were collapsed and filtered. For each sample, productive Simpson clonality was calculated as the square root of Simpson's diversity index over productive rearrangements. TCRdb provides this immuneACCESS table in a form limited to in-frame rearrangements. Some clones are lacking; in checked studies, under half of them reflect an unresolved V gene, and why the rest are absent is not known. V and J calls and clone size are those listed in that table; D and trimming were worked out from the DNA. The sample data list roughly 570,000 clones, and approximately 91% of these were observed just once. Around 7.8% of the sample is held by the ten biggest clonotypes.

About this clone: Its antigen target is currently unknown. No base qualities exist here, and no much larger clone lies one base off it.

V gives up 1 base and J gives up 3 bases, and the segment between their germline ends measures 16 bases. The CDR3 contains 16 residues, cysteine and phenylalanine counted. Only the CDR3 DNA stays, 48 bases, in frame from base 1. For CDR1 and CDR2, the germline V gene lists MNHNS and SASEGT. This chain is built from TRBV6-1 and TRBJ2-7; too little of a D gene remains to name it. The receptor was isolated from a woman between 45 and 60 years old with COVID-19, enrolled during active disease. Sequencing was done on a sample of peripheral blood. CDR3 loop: CASSEVMAGIRYEQYF. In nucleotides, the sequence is TGTGCCAGCAGTGAAGTTATGGCAGGAATCCGCTACGAGCAGTACTTC.